The T cell receptor beta chain under discussion was sequenced for a study of CD8 T cells in ankylosing spondylitis. CDR1 and CDR2 from the germline V gene are MNHEY and SVGEGT. V lost 2 bases, J lost 6 bases, and 6 bases lay in between. The CDR3 runs 12 residues. This clonotype was seen a handful of times. The TCR beta libraries were generated through quantitative 5'-RACE incorporating molecular barcodes. TCRdb called the 5' RACE reads again in MiXCR, with one record for every CDR3 protein. The sample lists 25,000 to 35,000 distinct CDR3 sequences, around 14% occurring once. The V call is TRBV6-2 or TRBV6-3, the J call TRBJ2-3; no definite D call. Specimen: blood. The sequence was obtained from a male donor with ankylosing spondylitis or in good health (not recorded which). CDR3 in amino acids: CASSYQVDTQYF. The DNA of the CDR3 is TGTGCCAGCAGTTACCAAGTCGATACGCAGTATTTT.